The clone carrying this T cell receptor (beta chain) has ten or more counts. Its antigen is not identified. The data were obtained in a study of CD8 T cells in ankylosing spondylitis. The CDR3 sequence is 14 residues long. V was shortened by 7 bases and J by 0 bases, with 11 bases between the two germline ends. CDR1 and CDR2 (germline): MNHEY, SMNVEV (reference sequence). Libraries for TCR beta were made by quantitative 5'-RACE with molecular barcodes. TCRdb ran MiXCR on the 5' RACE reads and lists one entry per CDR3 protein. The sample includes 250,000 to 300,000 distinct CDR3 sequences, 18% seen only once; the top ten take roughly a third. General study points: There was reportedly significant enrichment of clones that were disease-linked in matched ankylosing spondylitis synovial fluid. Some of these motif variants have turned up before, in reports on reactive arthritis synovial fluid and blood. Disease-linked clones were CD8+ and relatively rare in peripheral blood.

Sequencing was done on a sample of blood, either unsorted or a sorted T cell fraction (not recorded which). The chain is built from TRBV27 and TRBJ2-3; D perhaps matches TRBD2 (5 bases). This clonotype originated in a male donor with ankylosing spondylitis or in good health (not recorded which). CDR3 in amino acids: CASKGPGSTDTQYF. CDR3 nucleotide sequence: TGTGCCAGCAAAGGTCCGGGGAGCACAGATACGCAGTATTTT.